This TCR beta chain was recovered during a study of T cells in Graves' hyperthyroidism and ophthalmopathy. From RNA transcripts, TCR beta CDR3 regions were amplified. A set of HTBI primers served as the primers for a first-round RT-PCR of the TCR CDR3. TCRdb processed the multiplex PCR reads anew with MiXCR; each CDR3 protein has one entry. This sample has about 270,000 distinct CDR3 sequences, with 20% to 25% found just once. Study findings and constraints: Ophthalmopathy got predicted by the model a median roughly six months before its onset. Most clonotypes that expanded in the thyroid above 0.001 also showed up in blood.

The CDR3 contains 17 residues. V lost 4 bases to trimming and J lost 0 bases, with 13 bases between them. CDR1 is SGHAT and CDR2 is FQDESV in the germline V gene (reference sequence). Worth noting for this clonotype: What it recognizes is unknown.

Patients were excluded for uncontrolled infection, other autoimmune disease, pregnancy or lactation. The diagnoses drew upon clinical symptoms, serum thyroxine and TRAb, thyroid ultrasound and orbital computed tomography. This TCR came from a man in his thirties or forties with Graves' ophthalmopathy. The sequenced material came from blood. The chain carries TRBV11-1 and TRBJ2-6, with TRBD2 as a possible D gene (5 bases). In DNA, the CDR3 is TGTGCCAGCAGCTCTGGACTGCTCGCCTCTGGGGCCAACGTCCTGACTTTC. Translation: CASSSGLLASGANVLTF. The full variable domain, rest sourced from reference TRBV11-1 and TRBJ2-6, is EAEVAQSPRYKITEKSQAVAFWCDPISGHATLYWYRQILGQGPELLVQFQDESVVDDSQLPKDRFSAERLKGVDSTLKIQPAELGDSAMYLCASSSGLLASGANVLTFGAGSRLTVL.